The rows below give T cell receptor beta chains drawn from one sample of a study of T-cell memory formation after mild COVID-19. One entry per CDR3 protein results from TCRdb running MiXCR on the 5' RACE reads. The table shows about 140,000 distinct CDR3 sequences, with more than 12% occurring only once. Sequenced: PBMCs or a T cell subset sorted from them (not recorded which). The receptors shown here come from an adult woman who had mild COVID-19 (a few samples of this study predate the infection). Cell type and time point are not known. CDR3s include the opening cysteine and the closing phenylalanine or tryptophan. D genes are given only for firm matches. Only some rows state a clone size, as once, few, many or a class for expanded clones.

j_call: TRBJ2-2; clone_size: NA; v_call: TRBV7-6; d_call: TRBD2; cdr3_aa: CASSLASGGNTGELFF; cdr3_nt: TGTGCCAGCAGCTTAGCTAGCGGGGGGAACACCGGGGAGCTGTTTTTT
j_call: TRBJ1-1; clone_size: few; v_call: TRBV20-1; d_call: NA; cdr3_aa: CSARDSRDKNTEAFF; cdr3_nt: TGCAGTGCTAGAGATTCTAGGGACAAGAACACTGAAGCTTTCTTT
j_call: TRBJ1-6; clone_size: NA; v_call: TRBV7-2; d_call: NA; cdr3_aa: CASSPASSYNSPLHF; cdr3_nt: TGTGCCAGCAGCCCGGCGAGCTCCTATAATTCACCCCTCCACTTT
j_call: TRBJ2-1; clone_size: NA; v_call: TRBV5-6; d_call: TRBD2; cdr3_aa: CASRNGLAGINEQFF; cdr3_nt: TGTGCCAGCAGAAACGGACTAGCGGGTATTAATGAGCAGTTCTTC
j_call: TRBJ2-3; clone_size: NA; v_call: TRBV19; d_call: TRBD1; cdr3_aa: CASSSRQGMGTDTQYF; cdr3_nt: TGTGCCAGTAGTTCGCGACAGGGAATGGGCACAGATACGCAGTATTTT
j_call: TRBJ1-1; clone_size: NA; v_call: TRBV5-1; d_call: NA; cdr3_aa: CASSLQGLGTEAFF; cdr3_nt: TGCGCCAGCAGCTTGCAGGGCCTGGGTACTGAAGCTTTCTTT
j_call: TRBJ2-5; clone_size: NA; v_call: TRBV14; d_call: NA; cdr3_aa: CASSRLGPAETQYF; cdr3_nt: TGTGCCAGCAGCCGACTTGGACCCGCGGAGACCCAGTACTTC
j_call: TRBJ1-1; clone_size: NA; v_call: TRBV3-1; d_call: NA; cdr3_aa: CASSPRVFTEAFF; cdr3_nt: TGTGCCAGCAGCCCCAGGGTTTTCACTGAAGCTTTCTTT
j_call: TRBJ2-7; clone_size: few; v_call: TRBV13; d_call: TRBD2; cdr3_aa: CASSLPTSGSDEQYF; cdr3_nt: TGTGCCAGCAGCTTACCGACTAGCGGGAGCGACGAGCAGTACTTC
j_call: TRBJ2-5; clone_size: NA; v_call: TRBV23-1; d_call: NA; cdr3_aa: CASSPNPHIQETQYF; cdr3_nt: TGCGCCAGCAGTCCTAATCCTCACATCCAAGAGACCCAGTACTTC
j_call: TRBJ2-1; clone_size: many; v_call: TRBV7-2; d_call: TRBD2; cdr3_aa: CASSLSGLVGGEQFF; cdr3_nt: TGTGCCAGCAGCTTATCCGGACTAGTGGGAGGTGAGCAGTTCTTC
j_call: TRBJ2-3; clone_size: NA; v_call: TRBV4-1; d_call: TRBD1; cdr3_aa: CASSHPLDRGSDTQYF; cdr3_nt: TGCGCCAGCAGCCATCCTTTAGACAGGGGGTCAGATACGCAGTATTTT
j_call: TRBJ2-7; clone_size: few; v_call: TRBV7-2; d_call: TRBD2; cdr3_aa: CASSLLAGGPNEQYF; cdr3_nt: TGTGCCAGCAGCTTACTAGCGGGAGGGCCAAACGAGCAGTACTTC
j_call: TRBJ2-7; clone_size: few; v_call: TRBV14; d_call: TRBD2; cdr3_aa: CASSQGAGPLYEQYF; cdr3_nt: TGTGCCAGCAGCCAGGGAGCGGGGCCACTCTACGAGCAGTACTTC
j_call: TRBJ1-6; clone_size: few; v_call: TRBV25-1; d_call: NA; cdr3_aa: CASRRGMDNSPLHF; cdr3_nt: TGTGCCAGCAGGAGGGGAATGGATAATTCACCCCTCCACTTT
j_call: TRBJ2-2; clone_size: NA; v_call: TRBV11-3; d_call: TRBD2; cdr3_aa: CASSSSPASGSSGELFF; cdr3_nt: TGTGCCAGCAGCTCGTCTCCAGCTAGCGGGAGTTCCGGGGAGCTGTTTTTT
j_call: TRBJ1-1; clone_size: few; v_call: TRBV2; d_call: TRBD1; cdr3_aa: CASSPYRGRNTEAFF; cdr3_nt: TGTGCCAGCAGCCCATACAGGGGACGGAACACTGAAGCTTTCTTT
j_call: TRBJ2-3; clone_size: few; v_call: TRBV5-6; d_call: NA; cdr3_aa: CASSLAQGGSDTQYF; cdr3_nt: TGTGCCAGCAGCTTGGCCCAGGGAGGCAGTGATACGCAGTATTTT
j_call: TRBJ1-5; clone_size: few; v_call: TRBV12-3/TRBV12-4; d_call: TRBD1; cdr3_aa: CASSPGQGATGNQPQHF; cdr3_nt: TGTGCCAGCAGCCCTGGACAGGGGGCTACAGGCAATCAGCCCCAGCATTTT
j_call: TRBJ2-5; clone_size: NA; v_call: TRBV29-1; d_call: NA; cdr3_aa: CSVAAGGWETQYF; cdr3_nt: TGCAGCGTTGCGGCAGGGGGGTGGGAGACCCAGTACTTC
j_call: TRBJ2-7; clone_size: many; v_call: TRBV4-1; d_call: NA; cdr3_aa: CASSQGRGGPYEQYF; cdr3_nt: TGCGCCAGCAGCCAAGGGAGGGGGGGTCCCTACGAGCAGTACTTC
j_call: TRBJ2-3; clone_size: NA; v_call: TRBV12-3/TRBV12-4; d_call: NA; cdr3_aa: CALAGGVADTQYF; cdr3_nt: TGTGCCCTAGCTGGGGGAGTCGCAGATACGCAGTATTTT
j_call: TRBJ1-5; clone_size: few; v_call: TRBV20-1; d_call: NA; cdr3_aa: CSARGPLPQPQHF; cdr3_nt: TGCAGTGCTAGAGGACCGCTACCTCAGCCCCAGCATTTT
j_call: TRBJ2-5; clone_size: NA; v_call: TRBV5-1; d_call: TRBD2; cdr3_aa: CASSLVSSGQETQYF; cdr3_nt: TGCGCCAGCAGCTTGGTGTCTAGCGGACAAGAGACCCAGTACTTC
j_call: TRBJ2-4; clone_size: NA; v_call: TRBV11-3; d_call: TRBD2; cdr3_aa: CASSRKAGGPVNIQYF; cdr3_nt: TGTGCCAGCAGCCGAAAAGCGGGAGGGCCGGTGAACATTCAGTACTTC
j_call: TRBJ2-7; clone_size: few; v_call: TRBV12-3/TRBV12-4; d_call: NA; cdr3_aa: CASSLAGPEQYF; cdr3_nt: TGTGCCAGCAGTTTAGCCGGTCCCGAGCAGTACTTC
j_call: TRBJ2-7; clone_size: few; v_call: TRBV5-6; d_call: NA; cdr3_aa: CASSLGREQYF; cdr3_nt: TGTGCCAGCAGCTTGGGGCGCGAGCAGTACTTC
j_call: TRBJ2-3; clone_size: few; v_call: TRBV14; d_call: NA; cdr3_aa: CASSPGGYTQYF; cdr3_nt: TGTGCCAGCAGCCCCGGGGGATATACGCAGTATTTT
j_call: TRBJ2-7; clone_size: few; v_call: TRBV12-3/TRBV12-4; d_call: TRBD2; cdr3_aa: CASTDGGALQYF; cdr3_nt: TGTGCCAGCACGGACGGGGGGGCGTTGCAGTACTTC
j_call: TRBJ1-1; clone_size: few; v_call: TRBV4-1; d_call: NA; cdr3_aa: CASSHGVANTEAFF; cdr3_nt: TGCGCCAGCAGCCACGGGGTTGCCAACACTGAAGCTTTCTTT
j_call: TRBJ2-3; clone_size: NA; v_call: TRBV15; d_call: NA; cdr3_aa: CATSRDWRDTQYF; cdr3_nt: TGTGCCACCAGCAGAGATTGGAGAGATACGCAGTATTTT
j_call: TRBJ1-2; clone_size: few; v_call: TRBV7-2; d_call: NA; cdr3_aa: CASSSRSGGGNYGYTF; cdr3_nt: TGTGCCAGCAGCTCCCGTAGTGGTGGGGGGAACTATGGCTACACCTTC
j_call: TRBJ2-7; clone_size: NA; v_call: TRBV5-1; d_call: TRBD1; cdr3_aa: CASRLAGQGYEQYF; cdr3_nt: TGCGCCAGCAGACTCGCCGGACAGGGTTACGAGCAGTACTTC
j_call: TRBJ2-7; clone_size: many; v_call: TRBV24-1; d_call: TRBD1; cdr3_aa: CAAGTGSYEQYF; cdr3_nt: TGTGCCGCCGGGACAGGGTCCTACGAGCAGTACTTC
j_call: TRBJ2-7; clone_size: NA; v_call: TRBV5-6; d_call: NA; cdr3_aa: CASSSLLYSYEQYF; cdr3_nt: TGTGCCAGCAGCTCGCTCCTATACTCCTACGAGCAGTACTTC
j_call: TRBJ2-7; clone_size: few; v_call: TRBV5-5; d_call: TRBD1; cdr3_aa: CASSSGTGWAEQYF; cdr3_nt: TGTGCCAGCAGCTCCGGGACAGGGTGGGCCGAGCAGTACTTC
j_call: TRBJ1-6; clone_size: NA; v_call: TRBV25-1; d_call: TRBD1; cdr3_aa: CASRDRGLYNSPLHF; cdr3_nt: TGTGCCAGCAGGGACAGGGGGCTTTATAATTCACCCCTCCACTTT
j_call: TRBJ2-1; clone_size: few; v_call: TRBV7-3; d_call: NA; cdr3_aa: CASSGNDGYNEQFF; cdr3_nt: TGTGCCAGCAGCGGAAATGATGGATACAATGAGCAGTTCTTC
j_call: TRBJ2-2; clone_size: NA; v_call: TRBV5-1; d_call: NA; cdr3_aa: CASSLEVGHTGELFF; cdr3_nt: TGCGCCAGCAGCTTGGAAGTTGGCCACACCGGGGAGCTGTTTTTT
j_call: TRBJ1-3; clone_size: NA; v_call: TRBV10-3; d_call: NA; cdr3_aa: CAISDAVSGNTIYF; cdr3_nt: TGTGCCATCAGCGACGCCGTCTCTGGAAACACCATATATTTT
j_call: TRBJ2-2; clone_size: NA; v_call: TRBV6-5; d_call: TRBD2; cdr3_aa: CASRRTSGGGGTGELFF; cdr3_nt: TGTGCCAGCAGAAGGACTAGCGGGGGAGGCGGCACCGGGGAGCTGTTTTTT
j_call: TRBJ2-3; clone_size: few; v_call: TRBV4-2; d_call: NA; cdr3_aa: CASSQDRDATDTQYF; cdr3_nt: TGTGCCAGCAGCCAAGATCGGGATGCCACAGATACGCAGTATTTT
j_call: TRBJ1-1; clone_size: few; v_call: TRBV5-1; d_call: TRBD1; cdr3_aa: CASHPGAGTGMNTEAFF; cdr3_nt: TGCGCCAGTCACCCCGGAGCCGGGACAGGGATGAACACTGAAGCTTTCTTT
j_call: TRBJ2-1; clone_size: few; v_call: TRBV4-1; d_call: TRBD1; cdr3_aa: CASSQDWTGPNEQFF; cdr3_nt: TGCGCCAGCAGCCAAGATTGGACAGGCCCTAATGAGCAGTTCTTC
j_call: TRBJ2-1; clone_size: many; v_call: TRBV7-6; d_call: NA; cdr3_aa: CASSIRVGNEQFF; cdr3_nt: TGTGCCAGCAGCATAAGGGTCGGCAATGAGCAGTTCTTC
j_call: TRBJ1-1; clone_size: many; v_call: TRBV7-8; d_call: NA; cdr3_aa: CASSRGPNTEAFF; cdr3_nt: TGTGCCAGCAGCCGAGGACCGAACACTGAAGCTTTCTTT
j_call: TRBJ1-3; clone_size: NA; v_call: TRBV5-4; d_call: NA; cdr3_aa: CASTKGGTHSGNTIYF; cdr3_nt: TGTGCCAGCACAAAGGGGGGGACCCACTCTGGAAACACCATATATTTT
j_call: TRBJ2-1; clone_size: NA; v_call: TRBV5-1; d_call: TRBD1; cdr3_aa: CASSLGTGDRNEQFF; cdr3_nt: TGCGCCAGCAGCTTGGGGACAGGGGATCGCAATGAGCAGTTCTTC
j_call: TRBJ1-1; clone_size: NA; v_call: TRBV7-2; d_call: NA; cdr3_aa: CASTVLTGRGRNTEAFF; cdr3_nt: TGTGCCAGCACCGTATTGACAGGACGGGGAAGGAACACTGAAGCTTTCTTT
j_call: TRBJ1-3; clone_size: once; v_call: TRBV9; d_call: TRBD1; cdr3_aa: CASSLRGQHSGDTIYF; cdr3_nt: TGTGCCAGCAGTCTACGGGGACAGCACTCTGGAGACACCATATATTTT
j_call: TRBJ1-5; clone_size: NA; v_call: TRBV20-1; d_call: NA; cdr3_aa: CSARVGAGSNQPQHF; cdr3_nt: TGCAGTGCTAGGGTCGGGGCTGGGAGTAATCAGCCCCAGCATTTT
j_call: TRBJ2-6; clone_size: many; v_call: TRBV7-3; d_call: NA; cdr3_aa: CASSRGANVLTF; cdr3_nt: TGTGCCAGCAGCCGTGGGGCCAACGTCCTGACTTTC